These 23 T cell receptor beta chains were sequenced from one sample in a study of CD8 T cells in Susac syndrome. Reverse transcription used about 0.45 to 1 ug RNA and random hexamers. Each CDR3 protein gets one entry after TCRdb re-called the immunoSEQ multiplex PCR reads with MiXCR. This sample has 130,000 or so distinct CDR3 sequences, with around 94% found just once. Specimen: CD8+ T cells from PBMCs. These receptors came from a human donor with Susac syndrome.

The chain recombines TRBV29-1 with TRBJ2-5; TRBD2 aligns across 7 bases. Germline CDR1 is SQVTM and CDR2 is ANQGSEA. The CDR3 is 14 amino acids. The J segment lost 5 bases and the V segment lost 6 bases, leaving 12 bases of the junction unmatched. CDR3 nucleotides: TGCAGCGTCCCCGGAGGTGGGGGGGTGGAGACCCAGTACTTC. As protein: CSVPGGGGVETQYF.

The V gene is TRBV6-2 or TRBV6-3, the J gene TRBJ1-2; D is uncertain. From germline, CDR1 is MNHEY and CDR2 SVGEGT. V gave up 8 bases and J gave up 5 bases, with 12 bases separating them. This CDR3 has 12 residues. The CDR3 protein is CASQRGPYGYTF. Here the CDR3 DNA reads TGTGCCAGCCAAAGAGGGCCTTATGGCTACACCTTC.

The chain uses TRBV15 and TRBJ1-2; D perhaps matches TRBD1 (5 bases). Trimming shortened V by 9 bases and J by 4 bases, and 12 bases separated the two germline ends. Germline CDR1 LNHNV, CDR2 YYDKDF (reference sequence). The CDR3 loop spans 12 amino acids. The CDR3 sequence: CATSLRGYGYTF. For the CDR3, the DNA is TGTGCCACGTCCCTTAGGGGCTATGGCTACACCTTC.

V gene TRBV20-1 combines with J gene TRBJ1-2, with TRBD1 matching over 8 bases. The CDR3 runs 14 residues. V lost 7 bases, J lost 0 bases, and 7 bases stayed unmatched. The germline V gene encodes CDR1 DFQATT and CDR2 SNEGSKA (reference sequence). The CDR3 DNA reads TGCAGTGTTCTTCGACAGGGGCCTAACTATGGCTACACCTTC. Its protein is CSVLRQGPNYGYTF.

A single count supports this clonotype. The chain is built from TRBV4-1 and TRBJ1-2; the D gene is possibly TRBD1 (5 bases). Trimming took 2 bases from V and 3 from J, leaving 13 bases between them. This CDR3 region has 15 residues. In germline, CDR1 is MGHRA, CDR2 YSYEKL. The CDR3 loop reads CASSQSQGEDYGYTF. The CDR3, as DNA: TGCGCCAGCAGCCAAAGCCAGGGAGAAGACTATGGCTACACCTTC.

V gene TRBV10-3 combines with J gene TRBJ2-7, with D unresolved. CDR1 and CDR2 from the germline V gene are ENHRY and SYGVKD. The CDR3 runs to 12 residues. Deletions cut 7 bases from V and 10 bases from J, with 17 bases between. The CDR3 DNA follows: TGTGCCATCATCTCGGGTCAAGGTGTTCAGTACTTC. Protein sequence: CAIISGQGVQYF.

The rearrangement links TRBV3-1 to TRBJ2-7; D may be TRBD1 (6 bases). Germline CDR1 reads LGHDT; CDR2 reads YNNKEL (reference sequence). With 5 bases removed from V and 0 bases from J, the gap between germline ends came to 17 bases. The CDR3 contains 16 residues. The CDR3 spells CASSSLDSLSSYEQYF. DNA for the CDR3: TGTGCCAGCAGCTCCCTGGACAGCTTGAGCTCCTACGAGCAGTACTTC.

The chain uses TRBV20-1 and TRBJ1-1; the D gene is possibly TRBD1 (6 bases). Trimming removed 3 bases at V and 7 bases at J, with 18 bases between. Germline V gives CDR1 DFQATT, CDR2 SNEGSKA (reference sequence). The CDR3 totals 14 residues. CDR3 residues: CSASPRPGQLEAFF. CDR3 nucleotide sequence: TGCAGTGCTAGTCCACGCCCCGGACAGCTTGAAGCTTTCTTT.

The chain recombines TRBV25-1 with TRBJ1-6; no firm D call. Germline V gene sequence: CDR1 MGHDK, CDR2 SYGVNS. Trimming pared 4 bases from V and 3 bases from J, leaving 10 bases between. This CDR3 comprises 15 residues. The CDR3 coding sequence is TGTGCCAGCAGTGGAGGGCCAGGCTATAATTCACCCCTCCACTTT. Amino acids: CASSGGPGYNSPLHF.

CDR3 coding DNA: TGTGCCAGCAGTTTTCTCGGGGGAACCTACAATGAGCAGTTCTTC. Translated, it gives CASSFLGGTYNEQFF. This rearrangement joins TRBV12-3 or TRBV12-4 to TRBJ2-1, with D possibly TRBD2 on 6 matching bases. The CDR3 is 15 residues long. V was cut by 3 bases and J by 2 bases, with 11 bases left in between.

The genes are TRBV20-1 and TRBJ1-1; the D is unclear. This CDR3 is built from 14 residues. V was clipped by 2 bases and J by 5 bases, with 15 bases between them. CDR1 and CDR2 (germline): DFQATT, SNEGSKA (reference sequence). CDR3 sequence: CSARLKGIDTEAFF. DNA for the CDR3: TGCAGTGCTAGATTAAAAGGAATTGATACTGAAGCTTTCTTT.

This rearrangement joins TRBV7-9 to TRBJ2-5; D is possibly TRBD1 (5 bases). CDR3 size: 14 residues. Between the trimmed V and J ends, which lost 0 bases and 2 bases, there was a span of 7 bases. Germline V CDR1 and CDR2: SEHNR, FQNEAQ (reference sequence). The CDR3 coding sequence is TGTGCCAGCAGCTTAGCACAGGATCAAGAGACCCAGTACTTC. Translating it yields CASSLAQDQETQYF. Filled out from reference TRBV7-9 and TRBJ2-5, the complete variable domain reads DTGVSQNPRHKITKRGQNVTFRCDPISEHNRLYWYRQTLGQGPEFLTYFQNEAQLEKSRLLSDRFSAERPKGSFSTLEIQRTEQGDSAMYLCASSLAQDQETQYFGPGTRLLVL.

The CDR3 loop reads CASSVALSGYEQYF. The CDR3 coding sequence is TGTGCCAGCAGCGTAGCCCTGAGTGGGTACGAGCAGTACTTC. The genes are TRBV9 and TRBJ2-7; D is ambiguous. Germline CDR1 and CDR2: SGDLS and YYNGEE. The CDR3 has 14 residues. V was trimmed by 0 bases and J by 4 bases, leaving 11 bases between them.

V is TRBV5-6 and J is TRBJ2-7; TRBD1 is a possible D gene (5 bases). The CDR3 loop spans 13 amino acids. V gave up 2 bases and J gave up 5 bases, with 11 bases separating them. CDR1 is SGHDT and CDR2 is YYEEEE in the germline V gene. The CDR3 coding sequence is TGTGCCAGCAGCTTTAAGGGGTACCACGAGCAGTACTTC. It translates to CASSFKGYHEQYF. The entire variable domain, with the rest obtained from reference TRBV5-6 and TRBJ2-7, is as follows: DAGVTQSPTHLIKTRGQQVTLRCSPKSGHDTVSWYQQALGQGPQFIFQYYEEEERQRGNFPDRFSGHQFPNYSSELNVNALLLGDSALYLCASSFKGYHEQYFGPGTRLTVT.

V and J are TRBV7-9 and TRBJ2-5, with D possibly matching TRBD1 (5 bases). Germline CDR1 reads SEHNR; CDR2 reads FQNEAQ (reference sequence). The length of the CDR3 is 16 residues. The germline V and J ends were trimmed by 3 bases and 5 bases, with 19 bases remaining between them. CDR3 DNA: TGTGCCAGCAGCTTCCAGGGTTGGAATCAGTTGGAGACCCAGTACTTC. Translating it yields CASSFQGWNQLETQYF.

J is TRBJ2-7 and V is TRBV3-1; D is undetermined. Germline CDR1 reads LGHDT; CDR2 reads YNNKEL (reference sequence). Trimming removed 0 bases at V and 7 bases at J, with 7 bases between. The CDR3 loop spans 12 amino acids. The CDR3 protein is CASSQDSEEQYF. In DNA, the CDR3 is TGTGCCAGCAGCCAAGATTCTGAGGAGCAGTACTTC.

The V and J genes are TRBV11-2 and TRBJ1-1; 7 nucleotides line up with TRBD1. CDR1 is SGHAT, CDR2 FQNNGV, per germline. The length of the CDR3 is 16 residues. V gave up 5 bases and J gave up 0 bases; unmatched junction bases: 9. In DNA, the CDR3 is TGTGCCAGCAGCCCTACCTCGGGACAGATGAACACTGAAGCTTTCTTT. It codes for CASSPTSGQMNTEAFF.

CDR3 in amino acids: CASTTRDEQYF. The CDR3 bases are TGTGCCAGCACCACAAGGGACGAGCAGTACTTC. The genes are TRBV6-2 or TRBV6-3 and TRBJ2-7; no firm D call. V was cut by 7 bases and J by 5 bases, with 9 bases left in between. This CDR3 is built from 11 residues. The germline V gene encodes CDR1 MNHEY and CDR2 SVGEGT.

This chain uses TRBV7-8 with TRBJ1-1, with D possibly being TRBD1 (5 bases). Per the germline V gene, CDR1 is SGHVS and CDR2 is FQNEAQ. The CDR3 loop spans 14 amino acids. V lost 5 bases, J lost 4 bases, and 14 bases lay in between. CDR3 loop: CASSIDSSGTEAFF. The CDR3 DNA is TGTGCCAGCAGCATCGACAGCTCGGGCACTGAAGCTTTCTTT.

This clonotype appeared a single time. At one end, the junction sequence differs from germline, possibly due to a read error. The rearrangement links TRBV7-7 to TRBJ2-5; 8 bases match TRBD1. This CDR3 region has 13 residues. In germline, CDR1 is SSHAT, CDR2 FNYEAQ (reference sequence). For the CDR3, the DNA is TGTGCTAGCAGCTCAGGGGGCGCGGAGACCCAGTACTTC. Protein sequence: CASSSGGAETQYF.

The chain has TRBV12-3 or TRBV12-4 and TRBJ1-4; D is perhaps TRBD1 (5 bases). V was shortened by 10 bases and J by 1 base, with 13 bases between the two germline ends. The CDR3 is made up of 14 amino acids. The CDR3 protein is CATRPGGTNEKLFF. The DNA for the CDR3 is TGTGCCACTCGACCGGGGGGAACTAATGAAAAACTGTTTTTT.

The chain is built from TRBV27 and TRBJ1-6; tentative D call: TRBD1 (6 bases). Deletions cut 5 bases from V and 8 bases from J, with 16 bases between. Germline assignment: CDR1 MNHEY and CDR2 SMNVEV (reference sequence). CDR3 length: 15 amino acids. The CDR3 sequence: CASSLPGHLDSPLHF. Here the CDR3 DNA reads TGTGCCAGCAGTCTACCGGGACATCTTGATTCACCCCTCCACTTT.

The CDR3, as DNA: TGTGCCAGCAGCCTGAGTCGGGAGACCCAGTACTTC. Protein: CASSLSRETQYF. The chain links TRBV7-2 to TRBJ2-5, with D unresolved. The CDR3 consists of 12 residues. V lost 5 bases, J lost 5 bases, and 9 bases lay in between. Germline loops: CDR1 SGHTA, CDR2 FQGNSA.